The source of this TCR beta chain is a study of blood T cell repertoires in COVID-19. Sequencing was performed with immunoSEQ multiplex PCR; in TCRdb, only in-frame clones are kept and a portion is missing. Of roughly 390,000 clones in the sample, around 87% were seen once. CDR1 and CDR2 from the germline V gene are SGHRS and YFSETQ. Trimming removed 4 bases from V and 5 bases from J, with 15 bases in between. This CDR3 spans 14 amino acids. This clone was recorded a few times. The chain uses TRBV5-1 and TRBJ2-5, with D tentatively TRBD1 (5 bases). The clonotype originates from a woman in her 30s with COVID-19, enrolled during active disease. Sequenced material: peripheral blood. CDR3 region: CASSPQDPRETQYF. The DNA for the CDR3 is TGCGCCAGCAGCCCACAGGACCCGAGGGAGACCCAGTACTTC.